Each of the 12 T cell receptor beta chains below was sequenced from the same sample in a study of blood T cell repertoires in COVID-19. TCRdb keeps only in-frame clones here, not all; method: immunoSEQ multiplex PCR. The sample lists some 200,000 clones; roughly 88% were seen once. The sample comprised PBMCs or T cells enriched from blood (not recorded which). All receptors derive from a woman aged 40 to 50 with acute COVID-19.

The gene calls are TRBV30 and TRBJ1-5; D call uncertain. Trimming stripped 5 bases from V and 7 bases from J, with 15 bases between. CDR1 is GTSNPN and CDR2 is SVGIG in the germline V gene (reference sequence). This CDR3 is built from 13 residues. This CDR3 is CAWGKPPGQPQHF. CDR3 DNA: TGTGCCTGGGGCAAACCACCCGGGCAGCCCCAGCATTTT. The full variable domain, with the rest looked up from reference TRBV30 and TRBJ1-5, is SQTIHQWPATLVQPVGSPLSLECTVEGTSNPNLYWYRQAAGRGLQLLFYSVGIGQISSEVPQNLSASRPQDRQFILSSKKLLLSDSGFYLCAWGKPPGQPQHFGDGTRLSIL.

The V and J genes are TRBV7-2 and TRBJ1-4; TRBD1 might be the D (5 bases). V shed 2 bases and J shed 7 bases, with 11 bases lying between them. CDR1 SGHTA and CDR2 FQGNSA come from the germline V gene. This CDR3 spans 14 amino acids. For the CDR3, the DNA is TGTGCCAGCAGCTTACGGGGGAGCGGTGAAAAACTGTTTTTT. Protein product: CASSLRGSGEKLFF.

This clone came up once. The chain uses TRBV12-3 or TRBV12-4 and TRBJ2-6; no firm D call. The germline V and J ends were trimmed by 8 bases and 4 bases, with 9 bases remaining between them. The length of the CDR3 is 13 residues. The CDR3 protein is CASQARGANVLTF. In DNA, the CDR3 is TGTGCCAGCCAGGCCCGGGGGGCCAACGTCCTGACTTTC.

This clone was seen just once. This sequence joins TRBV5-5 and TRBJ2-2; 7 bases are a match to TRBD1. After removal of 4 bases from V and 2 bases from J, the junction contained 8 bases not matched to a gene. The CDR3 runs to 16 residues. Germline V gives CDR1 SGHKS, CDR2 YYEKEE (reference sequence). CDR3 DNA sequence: TGTGCCAGCAGCCCCTCGGGACAGTCAAACACCGGGGAGCTGTTTTTT. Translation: CASSPSGQSNTGELFF. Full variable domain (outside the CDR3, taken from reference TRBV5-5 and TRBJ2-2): DAGVTQSPTHLIKTRGQQVTLRCSPISGHKSVSWYQQVLGQGPQFIFQYYEKEERGRGNFPDRFSARQFPNYSSELNVNALLLGDSALYLCASSPSGQSNTGELFFGEGSRLTVL.

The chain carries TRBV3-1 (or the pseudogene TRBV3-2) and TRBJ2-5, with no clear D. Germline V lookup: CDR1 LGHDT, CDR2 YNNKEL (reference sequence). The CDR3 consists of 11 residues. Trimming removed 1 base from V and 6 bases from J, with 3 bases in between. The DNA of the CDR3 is TGTGCCAGCAGCCAAGTTAAGACCCAGTACTTC. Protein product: CASSQVKTQYF.

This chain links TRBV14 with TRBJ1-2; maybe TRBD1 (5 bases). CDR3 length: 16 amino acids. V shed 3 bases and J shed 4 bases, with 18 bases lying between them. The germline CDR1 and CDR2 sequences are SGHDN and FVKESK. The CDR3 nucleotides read TGTGCCAGCAGCCAGGCCGGGGGTAAGGGCAGCTATGGCTACACCTTC. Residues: CASSQAGGKGSYGYTF.

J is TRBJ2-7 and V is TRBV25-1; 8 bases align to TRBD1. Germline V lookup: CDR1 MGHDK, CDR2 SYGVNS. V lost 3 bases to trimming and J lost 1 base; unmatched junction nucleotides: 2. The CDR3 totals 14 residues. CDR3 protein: CASSDRGRSYEQYF. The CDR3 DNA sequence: TGTGCCAGCAGTGACAGGGGGCGATCCTACGAGCAGTACTTC.

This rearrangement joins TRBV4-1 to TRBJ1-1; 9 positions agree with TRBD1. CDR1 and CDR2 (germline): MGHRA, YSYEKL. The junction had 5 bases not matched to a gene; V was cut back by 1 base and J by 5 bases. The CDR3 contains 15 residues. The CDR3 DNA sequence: TGCGCCAGCAGCCAAGCTCACAGGGGGCGGACTGAAGCTTTCTTT. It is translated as CASSQAHRGRTEAFF.

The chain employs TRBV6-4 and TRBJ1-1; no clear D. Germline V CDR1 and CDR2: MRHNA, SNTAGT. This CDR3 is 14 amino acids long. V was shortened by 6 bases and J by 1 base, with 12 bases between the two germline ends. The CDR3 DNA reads TGTGCCAGCAGCGCCTCTAATAGGAACACTGAAGCTTTCTTT. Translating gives CASSASNRNTEAFF.

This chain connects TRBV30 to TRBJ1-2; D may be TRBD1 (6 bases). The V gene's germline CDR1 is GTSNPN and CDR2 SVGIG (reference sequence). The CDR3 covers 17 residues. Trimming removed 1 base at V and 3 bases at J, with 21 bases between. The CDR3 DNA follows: TGTGCCTGGAGTGCGGATACACAACTGGGGGCGTACTATGGCTACACCTTC. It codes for CAWSADTQLGAYYGYTF.

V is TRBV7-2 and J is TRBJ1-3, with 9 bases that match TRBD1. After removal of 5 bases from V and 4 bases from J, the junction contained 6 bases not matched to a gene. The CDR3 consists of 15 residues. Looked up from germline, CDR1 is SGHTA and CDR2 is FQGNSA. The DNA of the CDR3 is TGTGCCAGCAGCCAGGAGGGACAGGGAGGAAACACCATATATTTT. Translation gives CASSQEGQGGNTIYF.

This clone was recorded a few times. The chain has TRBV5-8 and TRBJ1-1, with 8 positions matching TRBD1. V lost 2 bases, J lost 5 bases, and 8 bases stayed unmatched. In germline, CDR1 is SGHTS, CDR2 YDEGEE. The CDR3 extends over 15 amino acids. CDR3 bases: TGTGCCAGCAGCTTCTCAGGGGGCCCCTTGACTGAAGCTTTCTTT. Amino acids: CASSFSGGPLTEAFF. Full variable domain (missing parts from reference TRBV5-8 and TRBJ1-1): EAGVTQSPTHLIKTRGQQATLRCSPISGHTSVYWYQQALGLGLQFLLWYDEGEERNRGNFPPRFSGRQFPNYSSELNVNALELEDSALYLCASSFSGGPLTEAFFGQGTRLTVV.